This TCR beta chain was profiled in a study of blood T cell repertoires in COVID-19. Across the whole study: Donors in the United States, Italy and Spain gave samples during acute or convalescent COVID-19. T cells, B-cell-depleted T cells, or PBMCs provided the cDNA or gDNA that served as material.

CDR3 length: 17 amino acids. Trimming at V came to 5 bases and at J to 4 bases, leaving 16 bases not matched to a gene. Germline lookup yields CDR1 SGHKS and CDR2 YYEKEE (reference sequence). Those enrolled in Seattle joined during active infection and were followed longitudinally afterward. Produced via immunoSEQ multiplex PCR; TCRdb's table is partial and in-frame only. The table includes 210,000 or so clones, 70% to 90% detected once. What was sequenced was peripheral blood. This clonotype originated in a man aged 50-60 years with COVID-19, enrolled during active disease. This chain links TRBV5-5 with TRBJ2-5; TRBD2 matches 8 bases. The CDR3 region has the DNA TGTGCCAGCAGGAAAAGAGGAAACGGACTAGCCGGAGAGACCCAGTACTTC. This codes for CASRKRGNGLAGETQYF.